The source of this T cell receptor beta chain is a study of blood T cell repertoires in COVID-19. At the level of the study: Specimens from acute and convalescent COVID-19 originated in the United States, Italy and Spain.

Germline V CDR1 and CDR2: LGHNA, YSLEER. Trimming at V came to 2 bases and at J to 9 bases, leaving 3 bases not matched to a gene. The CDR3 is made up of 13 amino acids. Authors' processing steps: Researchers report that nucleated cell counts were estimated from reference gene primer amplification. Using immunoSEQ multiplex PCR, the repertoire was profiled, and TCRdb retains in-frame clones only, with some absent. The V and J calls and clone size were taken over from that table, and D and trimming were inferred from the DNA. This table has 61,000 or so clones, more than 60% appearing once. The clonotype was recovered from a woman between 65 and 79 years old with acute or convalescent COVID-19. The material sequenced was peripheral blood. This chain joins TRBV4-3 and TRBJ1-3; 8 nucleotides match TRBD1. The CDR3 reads CASSQQGAGTIYF. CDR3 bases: TGCGCCAGCAGCCAACAGGGGGCAGGCACCATATATTTT.